The table lists the clone carrying this TCR beta chain with a few counts. Its cognate antigen is unknown. This sample is drawn from a study of identical twins. Study-wide results and caveats: Abundant cord blood beta clonotypes carried fewer insertions; memory repertoires showed none.

MiXCR, run by TCRdb on the 5' RACE reads, gives a single entry per CDR3 protein. The table shows around 1.7 million distinct CDR3 sequences, with about 30% occurring only once. Germline CDR1 and CDR2: DFQATT and SNEGSKA (reference sequence). The junction had 16 bases not matched to a gene; V was cut back by 5 bases and J by 7 bases. The length of the CDR3 is 16 residues. This receptor was taken from a newborn girl in good health. This chain uses TRBV20-1 with TRBJ2-7; 11 positions agree with TRBD2. The sequenced material came from cord blood. The chain's CDR3 is CSAGLLASGRQDEQYF. Written as DNA, the CDR3 is TGCAGTGCTGGCCTTTTGGCTAGCGGGAGGCAGGATGAGCAGTACTTC.